Listed here are 14 T cell receptor beta chains from one sample, sequenced in a study of T-cell memory formation after mild COVID-19. TCRdb independently ran MiXCR on the 5' RACE reads; one entry per CDR3 protein. The repertoire has around 410,000 distinct CDR3 sequences, 20% to 25% of them found once; the top ten carry under 15%. The sequencing sample was made of PBMCs or a T cell subset sorted from them (not recorded which). These receptors were obtained from an adult woman who had mild COVID-19 (a few samples of this study predate the infection). Cell type and time point are not known.

The V gene is TRBV7-9, the J gene TRBJ2-1, with TRBD2 matching over 8 bases. V lost 3 bases to trimming and J lost 4 bases; unmatched junction nucleotides: 5. Germline V CDR1 and CDR2: SEHNR, FQNEAQ (reference sequence). This CDR3 has 15 residues. CDR3 nucleotides: TGTGCCAGCAGCTTGAATCGCGGGGGGTACAATGAGCAGTTCTTC. Amino acids: CASSLNRGGYNEQFF.

This clonotype turned up a few times. CDR3 DNA: TGTGCCAGCAGTTACCTGGACAGGGCTGGGGCCAACGTCCTGACTTTC. Its protein is CASSYLDRAGANVLTF. The gene calls are TRBV6-5 and TRBJ2-6; 8 bases match TRBD1. From germline, CDR1 is MNHEY and CDR2 SVGAGI. This CDR3 region has 16 residues. Trimming at V came to 2 bases and at J to 2 bases, leaving 2 bases not matched to a gene.

This clonotype was seen at least ten times. The chain couples TRBV27 to TRBJ1-5; possibly TRBD1 for D (5 bases). Trimming took off 4 bases at V and 1 base at J, with 8 bases between the two ends. Germline V gene data show CDR1 as MNHEY and CDR2 as SMNVEV (reference sequence). CDR3 length: 14 residues. DNA for the CDR3: TGTGCCAGCAGTTCTAGGACAAGCAATCAGCCCCAGCATTTT. Translating it yields CASSSRTSNQPQHF.

This clonotype was seen once. The gene calls are TRBV28 and TRBJ2-7; tentatively, D is TRBD2 (7 bases). V lost 10 bases, J lost 0 bases, and 16 bases lay in between. This CDR3 spans 14 amino acids. Germline assignment: CDR1 MDHEN and CDR2 SYDVKM. The CDR3 coding sequence is TGTGCCACCGGAGGGGGGGAGGTCTCCTACGAGCAGTACTTC. Protein product: CATGGGEVSYEQYF.

V and J are TRBV27 and TRBJ1-1; D may be TRBD1 (5 bases). The V end was cut by 2 bases, the J end by 7 bases, with 14 bases between. The CDR3 loop spans 14 amino acids. The germline V gene encodes CDR1 MNHEY and CDR2 SMNVEV (reference sequence). The DNA for the CDR3 is TGTGCCAGCAGTTTAGCAGGGAGTCGCAATGAAGCTTTCTTT. Its translation: CASSLAGSRNEAFF.

J is TRBJ2-3 and V is TRBV29-1; the match to TRBD1 covers 7 bases. Germline V CDR1 and CDR2: SQVTM, ANQGSEA. The junction had 9 bases not matched to a gene; V was cut back by 6 bases and J by 6 bases. This CDR3 region has 13 residues. Here the CDR3 DNA reads TGCAGCGTCACGACAGGGAGCGGTGATACGCAGTATTTT. The encoded protein is CSVTTGSGDTQYF.

The CDR3 region has the DNA TGTGCCAGCAGTGAATCTCCAGGGTCAGACGAGCAGTACTTC. It translates to CASSESPGSDEQYF. The rearrangement links TRBV2 to TRBJ2-7; weak D call: TRBD1 (5 bases). V shed 2 bases and J shed 5 bases, with 13 bases lying between them. The CDR3 contains 14 residues. The V gene's germline CDR1 is SNHLY and CDR2 FYNNEI.

This clonotype has more than one count but fewer than ten. The chain uses TRBV12-3 or TRBV12-4 and TRBJ2-2; TRBD1 matches 10 bases. The CDR3 length is 15 residues. After removal of 4 bases from V and 6 bases from J, the junction contained 5 bases not matched to a gene. The CDR3 nucleotides read TGTGCCAGCAGTTCCGACAGGGGGCATTCCGGGGAGCTGTTTTTT. Translating it yields CASSSDRGHSGELFF.

The chain combines TRBV5-1 with TRBJ2-7; D gene uncertain. Trimming removed 4 bases from V and 3 bases from J, with 8 bases in between. This CDR3 is built from 12 residues. Per germline, CDR1 SGHRS and CDR2 YFSETQ. The CDR3 sequence is CASSRWGYEQYF. In DNA form, the CDR3 reads TGCGCCAGCAGCCGTTGGGGCTACGAGCAGTACTTC.

The chain recombines TRBV12-3 or TRBV12-4 with TRBJ1-2, with D tentatively TRBD1 (5 bases). Trimming removed 5 bases at V and 3 bases at J, with 16 bases between. The CDR3 loop spans 15 amino acids. The CDR3, as DNA: TGTGCCAGCAGTCCCATCAGGGCGGAGTACTATGGCTACACCTTC. It specifies CASSPIRAEYYGYTF.

The CDR3 is CATSRAVTNEKLFF. The DNA of the CDR3 is TGTGCCACCAGCAGAGCAGTTACTAATGAAAAACTGTTTTTT. This sequence joins TRBV15 and TRBJ1-4; D is uncertain. The CDR3 sequence is 14 residues long. CDR1 and CDR2 from the germline V gene are LNHNV and YYDKDF (reference sequence). Between the trimmed V and J ends, which lost 1 base and 2 bases, there was a span of 5 bases.

CDR3 DNA: TGCGCCAGCAGCCCCGGGGAGGGGGTCGGTCAGCCCCAGCATTTT. Encoded protein: CASSPGEGVGQPQHF. The chain combines TRBV5-1 with TRBJ1-5; weak D call: TRBD1 (6 bases). Germline CDR1 SGHRS, CDR2 YFSETQ. V was cut by 4 bases and J by 6 bases, with 17 bases left in between. This CDR3 is 15 amino acids long.

This clonotype was counted only a few times. This chain joins TRBV18 and TRBJ2-7; D uncertain. Germline values: CDR1 KGHSH, CDR2 LQKENI. The CDR3 runs to 13 residues. V was trimmed by 2 bases and J by 5 bases, leaving 10 bases between them. This CDR3 is CASSPVRVDEQYF. CDR3 DNA: TGTGCCAGCTCACCAGTACGGGTCGACGAGCAGTACTTC.

This clonotype appeared a single time. The chain couples TRBV2 to TRBJ2-5, with 12 bases aligning to TRBD2. The CDR3 length is 18 residues. The ends lost 3 bases at V and 3 bases at J; junction bases unmatched: 11. Germline V CDR1 and CDR2: SNHLY, FYNNEI. The CDR3 sequence is CASSERGLAGTQKETQYF. For the CDR3, the DNA is TGTGCCAGCAGTGAGAGAGGACTAGCGGGGACACAGAAAGAGACCCAGTACTTC.